The entry that follows covers one T cell receptor (beta chain) sequence. Its antigen remains unknown. V dropped 3 bases and J dropped 4 bases, with 10 bases sitting between them. Germline-derived CDR1 and CDR2 are SGHTA and FQGNSA. The CDR3 consists of 14 residues. The source of the sample is a study of T cell responses to AZD1222 COVID-19 vaccine. Data came from immunoSEQ multiplex PCR; TCRdb stores just in-frame clones and leaves some out. Counted here are about 130,000 clones, around 91% occurring once; the ten biggest clones make up about 4.2%. General study results and limits: Among those given AZD1222, only five to seven were seropositive at baseline.

V is TRBV7-2 and J is TRBJ1-5; possibly TRBD1 for D (6 bases). The material sequenced was peripheral blood, taken on day 0 of MenACWY control vaccination. The TCR comes from an adult in good health. This CDR3 is CASSFKGGNQPQHF. The CDR3 DNA reads as TGTGCCAGCAGCTTTAAGGGGGGAAATCAGCCCCAGCATTTT.